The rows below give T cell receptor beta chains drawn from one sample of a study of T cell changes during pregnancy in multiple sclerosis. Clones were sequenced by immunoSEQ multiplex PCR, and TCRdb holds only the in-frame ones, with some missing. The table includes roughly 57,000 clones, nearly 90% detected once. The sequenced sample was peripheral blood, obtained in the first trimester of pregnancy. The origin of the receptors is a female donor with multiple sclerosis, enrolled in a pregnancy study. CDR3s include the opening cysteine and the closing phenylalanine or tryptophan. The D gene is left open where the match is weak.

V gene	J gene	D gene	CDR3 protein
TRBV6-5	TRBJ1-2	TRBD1	CASSSGGRYGYTF
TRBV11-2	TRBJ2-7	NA	CASSLEQGGTYEQYF
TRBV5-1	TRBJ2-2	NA	CASSLLPGELFF
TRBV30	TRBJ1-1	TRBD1	CAWTYRGRSTEAFF
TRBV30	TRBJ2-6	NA	CAWSLQNSGANVLTF
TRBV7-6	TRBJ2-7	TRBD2	CASSLVAGGKYEQYF
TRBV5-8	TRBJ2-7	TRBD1	CASSLGGTGSYEQYF
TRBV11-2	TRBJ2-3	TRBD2	CASSSGGRTDTQYF
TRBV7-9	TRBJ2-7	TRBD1	CASSGEDRPTRPYEQYF
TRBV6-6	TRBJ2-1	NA	CASSRISGRGEQFF
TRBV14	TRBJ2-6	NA	CASSQVPRQAGANVLTF
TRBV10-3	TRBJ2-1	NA	CASGGRDSNEQFF
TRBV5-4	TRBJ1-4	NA	CASSSLAEAGSEKLFF
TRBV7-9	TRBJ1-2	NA	CASSYQTGYNYGYTF
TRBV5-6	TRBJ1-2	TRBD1	CASRFPYDRGSLYGYTF
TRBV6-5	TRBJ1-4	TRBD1	CASRQGSGEKLFF
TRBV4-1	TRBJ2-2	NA	CASSQDVTRTNTGELFF
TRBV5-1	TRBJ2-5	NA	CASSSVGPVETQYF
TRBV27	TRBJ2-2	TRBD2	CASSRLVGLAGHTGELFF
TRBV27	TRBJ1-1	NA	CASSSRGKNTEAFF
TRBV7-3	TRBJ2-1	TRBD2	CASRPTSGAGGEQFF
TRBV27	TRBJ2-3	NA	CASSSLGTQYF
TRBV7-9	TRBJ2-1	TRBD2	CASSYPPRLAGVWNEQFF
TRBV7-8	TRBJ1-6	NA	CASKDQAIGTPLHF
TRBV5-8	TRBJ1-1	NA	CASSLGLMNTEAFF
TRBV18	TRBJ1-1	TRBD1	CASSPWTGDNMNTEAFF
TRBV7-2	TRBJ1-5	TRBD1	CASSPGTGSNQPQHF
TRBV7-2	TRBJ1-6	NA	CASSFSRNSPLHF
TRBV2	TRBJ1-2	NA	CASSDLGPEGLNYGYTF
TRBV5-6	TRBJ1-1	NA	CASSLVGPPAPDRKTEAFF
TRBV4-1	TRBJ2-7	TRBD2	CASSQGTSGETYEQYF
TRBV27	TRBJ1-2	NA	CASSSAEGSVLGYGYTF